The next 18 T cell receptor beta chains were all read from a single sample in a study of cytomegalovirus exposure and HLA in healthy donors. PCR amplification relied on 60 Vbeta primers (plus 13 Jbeta primers). Produced via immunoSEQ multiplex PCR; TCRdb's table is partial and in-frame only. The sample lists some 150,000 clones, 80% occurring once. What was sequenced was PBMCs. These receptors were collected from a woman aged 45 to 65 in good health and CMV-seronegative.

This clone has a single count. CDR3 region: CASSPLAGFNYGYTF. The CDR3 DNA follows: TGTGCCAGCAGTCCTCTGGCAGGCTTTAACTATGGCTACACCTTC. The J gene is TRBJ1-2, the V gene TRBV28; D not certain. This CDR3 spans 15 amino acids. Germline CDR1 is MDHEN and CDR2 is SYDVKM. The germline V and J ends were trimmed by 5 bases and 1 base, with 14 bases remaining between them.

With regard to this clone: One junction end disagrees with the germline gene, perhaps due to a read error. In DNA, the CDR3 is TGCGCCAGCAGCCACCACTCGACGCGAGCGGACTCCAACAATGAGCAGTTCTTC. As protein: CASSHHSTRADSNNEQFF. The J gene is TRBJ2-1, the V gene TRBV4-1, with D possibly matching TRBD2 (5 bases). CDR3 length equals 18 residues. Germline V CDR1 and CDR2: MGHRA, YSYEKL.

The rearrangement links TRBV18 to TRBJ1-1, with TRBD1 matching over 9 bases. The germline CDR1 and CDR2 sequences are KGHSH and LQKENI. The CDR3 is 14 residues long. Losses at the gene ends were 6 bases for V and 5 bases for J; bases not matched to a gene: 7. This chain's CDR3 is CASSQQGAPTEAFF. The DNA of the CDR3 is TGTGCCAGCTCCCAACAGGGGGCCCCAACTGAAGCTTTCTTT.

The chain joins TRBV7-2 to TRBJ1-2, with D possibly being TRBD1 (5 bases). CDR1 is SGHTA, CDR2 FQGNSA, per germline. This CDR3 spans 13 amino acids. Trimming stripped 0 bases from V and 7 bases from J, with 9 bases between. CDR3 coding DNA: TGTGCCAGCAGCTTAGCGGGGGGTGCTGGCTACACCTTC. Protein: CASSLAGGAGYTF.

This chain joins TRBV4-2 and TRBJ2-3; possibly TRBD2 for D (6 bases). The CDR3 spans 18 residues. With 0 bases removed from V and 2 bases from J, the gap between germline ends came to 18 bases. Germline CDR1 is LGHNA and CDR2 is YNFKEQ. CDR3 DNA: TGTGCCAGCAGCCAAGATGGGGTGGGCGGGGCTTCCACAGATACGCAGTATTTT. This encodes CASSQDGVGGASTDTQYF.

This clone was counted a few times. V gene TRBV19 combines with J gene TRBJ1-4, with no clear D. Trimming cost V 5 bases and J 4 bases, with 8 bases left between them. The CDR3 has 13 residues. Germline CDR1 and CDR2: LNHDA and SQIVND (reference sequence). This CDR3 reads CASSARDNEKLFF. The CDR3 bases are TGTGCCAGTAGTGCCCGAGATAATGAAAAACTGTTTTTT. Supplemented by reference TRBV19 and TRBJ1-4, the full variable domain reads DGGITQSPKYLFRKEGQNVTLSCEQNLNHDAMYWYRQDPGQGLRLIYYSQIVNDFQKGDIAEGYSVSREKKESFPLTVTSAQKNPTAFYLCASSARDNEKLFFGSGTQLSVL.

V usage is TRBV9 and J usage is TRBJ2-3; D gene unclear. Looked up from germline, CDR1 is SGDLS and CDR2 is YYNGEE. Trimming stripped 0 bases from V and 0 bases from J, with 5 bases between. This CDR3 has 14 amino acids. In DNA form, the CDR3 reads TGTGCCAGCAGCGTAGTGGCTAGCACAGATACGCAGTATTTT. This sequence encodes CASSVVASTDTQYF.

This clone came up once. The V call is TRBV19, the J call TRBJ1-2; a weak D match, TRBD1 (6 bases). This CDR3 is built from 16 residues. Deletions cut 2 bases from V and 0 bases from J, with 13 bases between. CDR1 is LNHDA and CDR2 is SQIVND in the germline V gene (reference sequence). In DNA, the CDR3 is TGTGCCAGTAGTATAATGGCTACAGGGCCTAACTATGGCTACACCTTC. It encodes CASSIMATGPNYGYTF. The variable domain in full, completed from reference TRBV19 and TRBJ1-2, reads DGGITQSPKYLFRKEGQNVTLSCEQNLNHDAMYWYRQDPGQGLRLIYYSQIVNDFQKGDIAEGYSVSREKKESFPLTVTSAQKNPTAFYLCASSIMATGPNYGYTFGSGTRLTVV.

The rearrangement links TRBV18 to TRBJ2-5; TRBD2 matches at 7 bases. The CDR3 consists of 14 residues. Looked up from germline, CDR1 is KGHSH and CDR2 is LQKENI. V lost 3 bases, J lost 4 bases, and 5 bases stayed unmatched. The CDR3 is CASSPTGGRETQYF. In nucleotides, the CDR3 is TGTGCCAGCTCACCTACGGGGGGACGAGAGACCCAGTACTTC.

This sequence joins TRBV29-1 and TRBJ1-1; weak D call: TRBD1 (5 bases). Germline CDR1 SQVTM, CDR2 ANQGSEA. V lost 0 bases and J 5 bases, leaving 16 bases between the germline ends. The CDR3 extends over 15 amino acids. CDR3 sequence reads: CSVEDDYRQGTEAFF. The CDR3 nucleotides read TGCAGCGTTGAAGATGATTACAGGCAGGGAACTGAAGCTTTCTTT.

The rearrangement uses TRBV9 and TRBJ2-3; D is unresolved. The ends were cut back, 0 bases at V and 2 bases at J, with 7 bases in the middle. Germline CDR1 reads SGDLS; CDR2 reads YYNGEE. The CDR3 extends over 14 amino acids. The CDR3 region has the DNA TGTGCCAGCAGCGTAGAGAGCTACACAGATACGCAGTATTTT. Translated, it gives CASSVESYTDTQYF.

This chain links TRBV10-3 with TRBJ2-2; D remains ambiguous. Deletions cut 2 bases from V and 8 bases from J, with 9 bases between. This CDR3 has 13 amino acids. Germline V gene data show CDR1 as ENHRY and CDR2 as SYGVKD. The CDR3 reads CAISEGERGELFF. CDR3 sequence (DNA): TGTGCCATCAGTGAGGGAGAGAGAGGGGAGCTGTTTTTT.

The rearrangement uses TRBV9 and TRBJ1-4; D may be TRBD1 (6 bases). Germline lookup yields CDR1 SGDLS and CDR2 YYNGEE. The CDR3 extends over 16 amino acids. V lost 3 bases to trimming and J lost 3 bases, with 15 bases between them. The CDR3 region has the DNA TGTGCCAGCAGCGCGTACAGGGTTGCGGCTAATGAAAAACTGTTTTTT. Residues: CASSAYRVAANEKLFF.

The chain employs TRBV30 and TRBJ2-7; D possibly corresponds to TRBD1 (7 bases). Per germline, CDR1 GTSNPN and CDR2 SVGIG (reference sequence). The CDR3 spans 15 residues. V dropped 3 bases and J dropped 3 bases, with 18 bases sitting between them. This CDR3 reads CAWSIPGGTLYEQYF. For the CDR3, the DNA is TGTGCCTGGAGCATACCAGGGGGGACCCTCTACGAGCAGTACTTC.

The chain links TRBV2 to TRBJ1-4; no clear D gene. Germline V gives CDR1 SNHLY, CDR2 FYNNEI. The CDR3 sequence is 16 residues long. Trimming pared 3 bases from V and 0 bases from J, leaving 11 bases between. CDR3 DNA: TGTGCCAGCAGTGAGTGGCCTCTCGCAACTAATGAAAAACTGTTTTTT. Amino acids: CASSEWPLATNEKLFF.

The sample holds a few counts of this clone. The V gene is TRBV28, the J gene TRBJ1-2, with D unclear. Deletions cut 8 bases from V and 3 bases from J, with 25 bases between. The CDR3 sequence is 17 residues long. Germline values: CDR1 MDHEN, CDR2 SYDVKM. CDR3 DNA sequence: TGTGCCAGCGGTCCAAACCTCCGGAGGCTACTCCACTATGGCTACACCTTC. Protein sequence: CASGPNLRRLLHYGYTF.

This clone was seen more than once but under ten times. This chain connects TRBV18 to TRBJ1-1; D gene ambiguous. The CDR3 has 13 amino acids. Trimming removed 3 bases from V and 4 bases from J, with 9 bases in between. Germline V CDR1 and CDR2: KGHSH, LQKENI. The CDR3 sequence is CASSPGGPTEAFF. Written as DNA, the CDR3 is TGTGCCAGCTCACCCGGCGGGCCCACTGAAGCTTTCTTT.

This clone appeared once. The chain recombines TRBV9 with TRBJ1-5, with TRBD1 as a possible D gene (5 bases). There are 15 residues in the CDR3. Germline CDR1 and CDR2: SGDLS and YYNGEE. The germline V and J ends were trimmed by 3 bases and 0 bases, with 10 bases remaining between them. Written as DNA, the CDR3 is TGTGCCAGCAGCGCGGGGGGGTTTAGCAATCAGCCCCAGCATTTT. Translating gives CASSAGGFSNQPQHF.